Listed here are 22 T cell receptor beta chains from one sample, sequenced in a study of OX40 agonist ivuxolimab in advanced cancers. Assay: immunoSEQ multiplex PCR; the TCRdb copy retains only in-frame clones and omits some. The sample includes 60,000 to 90,000 clones, more than 75% of them seen just once. This material consisted of CD4+ or CD8+ T cells sorted from blood, taken in a trial of the OX40 agonist ivuxolimab. The receptors were sampled from an adult with an advanced solid tumor such as melanoma, head and neck, liver or kidney cancer.

The J gene is TRBJ2-1, the V gene TRBV29-1; TRBD2 agrees at 7 bases. CDR1 SQVTM and CDR2 ANQGSEA come from the germline V gene. J gave up 10 bases and V 3 bases, and 6 bases lay outside the gene matches. The CDR3 extends over 12 amino acids. DNA for the CDR3: TGCAGCGTTGACGGCCTAGCGGCGGAGCAGTTCTTC. Its protein product is CSVDGLAAEQFF.

This chain links TRBV6-5 with TRBJ1-2; tentative D call: TRBD1 (6 bases). Trimming took 0 bases from V and 0 from J, leaving 8 bases between them. Germline V gene sequence: CDR1 MNHEY, CDR2 SVGAGI. CDR3 length: 15 amino acids. The CDR3 is CASSYSGTPNYGYTF. The CDR3 nucleotides read TGTGCCAGCAGTTACTCCGGGACACCTAACTATGGCTACACCTTC.

The V and J genes are TRBV27 and TRBJ2-7; 9 bases map to TRBD1. The germline gives CDR1 MNHEY, CDR2 SMNVEV (reference sequence). This CDR3 comprises 16 residues. Unmatched junction bases numbered 10, after V lost 4 bases and J lost 3 bases. CDR3 protein: CASSSISTGGFYEQYF. The DNA of the CDR3 is TGTGCCAGCAGTTCGATATCGACAGGGGGTTTCTACGAGCAGTACTTC.

The chain combines TRBV18 with TRBJ1-1; D possibly corresponds to TRBD1 (6 bases). CDR3 length equals 16 residues. CDR1 KGHSH and CDR2 LQKENI come from the germline V gene. V was clipped by 1 base and J by 1 base, with 13 bases between them. The CDR3 region has the DNA TGTGCCAGCTCACCACGGAACAGGGCAGGGAACACTGAAGCTTTCTTT. It codes for CASSPRNRAGNTEAFF.

V gene TRBV5-1 combines with J gene TRBJ1-1; a possible D gene is TRBD1 (5 bases). The V and J ends lost 3 bases and 4 bases respectively, with 10 bases between them. The CDR3 is made up of 13 amino acids. Germline CDR1 SGHRS, CDR2 YFSETQ. CDR3 DNA: TGCGCCAGCAGCTGGGGGTTAAGCACTGAAGCTTTCTTT. Its protein is CASSWGLSTEAFF. The full variable domain, its missing parts supplied by reference TRBV5-1 and TRBJ1-1, is KAGVTQTPRYLIKTRGQQVTLSCSPISGHRSVSWYQQTPGQGLQFLFEYFSETQRNKGNFPGRFSGRQFSNSRSEMNVSTLELGDSALYLCASSWGLSTEAFFGQGTRLTVV.

This clone was seen a single time. The V and J genes are TRBV15 and TRBJ1-2, with D possibly TRBD1 on 6 matching bases. Germline loops: CDR1 LNHNV, CDR2 YYDKDF (reference sequence). Trimming took off 0 bases at V and 2 bases at J, with 19 bases between the two ends. CDR3 length equals 18 residues. The CDR3 sequence: CATSRDLLFRGANYGYTF. In DNA, the CDR3 is TGTGCCACCAGCAGAGATCTTCTCTTTCGGGGGGCGAACTATGGCTACACCTTC.

This rearrangement joins TRBV7-9 to TRBJ2-1; D possibly uses TRBD1 or TRBD2 (5 bases each). The CDR3 sequence is 14 residues long. Per the germline V gene, CDR1 is SEHNR and CDR2 is FQNEAQ (reference sequence). Deletions cut 3 bases from V and 4 bases from J, with 10 bases between. CDR3 bases: TGTGCCAGCAGCTTCAGGGAGAGGTACAATGAGCAGTTCTTC. Its protein is CASSFRERYNEQFF. Drawing the rest from reference TRBV7-9 and TRBJ2-1, the complete variable domain is DTGVSQNPRHKITKRGQNVTFRCDPISEHNRLYWYRQTLGQGPEFLTYFQNEAQLEKSRLLSDRFSAERPKGSFSTLEIQRTEQGDSAMYLCASSFRERYNEQFFGPGTRLTVL.

V usage is TRBV4-1 and J usage is TRBJ2-5; TRBD2 is a possible D gene (5 bases). This CDR3 region has 15 residues. Per the germline V gene, CDR1 is MGHRA and CDR2 is YSYEKL. V lost 0 bases to trimming and J lost 5 bases, with 13 bases between them. The CDR3 loop is CASSQDARVGETQYF. The CDR3 DNA reads TGCGCCAGCAGCCAAGATGCGCGGGTAGGGGAGACCCAGTACTTC.

The chain combines TRBV7-8 with TRBJ2-1, with 8 bases matching TRBD2. The V gene's germline CDR1 is SGHVS and CDR2 FQNEAQ. CDR3 length: 18 residues. Unmatched junction bases numbered 13, after V lost 6 bases and J lost 0 bases. Here the CDR3 reads CASRPGMAGGISYNEQFF. The CDR3 region has the DNA TGTGCCAGCAGACCAGGGATGGCGGGAGGCATCTCCTACAATGAGCAGTTCTTC.

This clone was observed a few times. The rearrangement joins TRBV9 to TRBJ2-1, with a weak D call TRBD1 (6 bases). This CDR3 has 11 residues. The V end lost 0 bases, the J end lost 11 bases, and 6 bases lay between the germline ends. Germline assignment: CDR1 SGDLS and CDR2 YYNGEE. CDR3 nucleotides: TGTGCCAGCAGCGTAGGGGGGCAGCAGTTCTTC. Protein: CASSVGGQQFF.

The CDR3 reads CASSLGQGINEKLFF. The CDR3 bases are TGTGCCAGCAGCTTAGGACAGGGAATAAATGAAAAACTGTTTTTT. The chain has TRBV5-4 and TRBJ1-4, with 8 nucleotides matching TRBD1. This CDR3 comprises 15 residues. The junction had 5 bases not matched to a gene; V was cut back by 2 bases and J by 5 bases. The germline gives CDR1 SGHNT, CDR2 YYREEE (reference sequence).

The V call is TRBV27, the J call TRBJ1-5; D possibly corresponds to TRBD1 (5 bases). The V gene's germline CDR1 is MNHEY and CDR2 SMNVEV (reference sequence). The ends were cut back, 6 bases at V and 2 bases at J, with 11 bases in the middle. The CDR3 covers 14 residues. For the CDR3, the DNA is TGTGCCAGCAGATTGACAGCGGGCAATCAGCCCCAGCATTTT. Translation gives CASRLTAGNQPQHF.

The V gene is TRBV2, the J gene TRBJ2-5; a possible D gene is TRBD1 (5 bases). Germline V gives CDR1 SNHLY, CDR2 FYNNEI. Trimming removed 2 bases at V and 1 base at J, with 11 bases between. This CDR3 is 15 amino acids long. CDR3 sequence reads: CASSERGRVQETQYF. CDR3 in DNA: TGTGCCAGCAGTGAAAGAGGCAGGGTCCAAGAGACCCAGTACTTC.

The V gene is TRBV18, the J gene TRBJ1-6; TRBD1 agrees at 7 bases. V lost 5 bases and J lost 7; bases outside the gene matches: 8. This CDR3 contains 15 residues. Germline V gene sequence: CDR1 KGHSH, CDR2 LQKENI. As DNA, the CDR3 is TGTGCCAGCTCATCCAACCAGGGGGGCAATTCACCCCTCCACTTT. Its translation: CASSSNQGGNSPLHF.

The chain combines TRBV6-1 with TRBJ2-3; no firm D call. V was trimmed by 8 bases and J by 0 bases, leaving 12 bases between them. The CDR3 runs 14 residues. Germline loops: CDR1 MNHNS, CDR2 SASEGT. The CDR3 sequence is CASPLDLSTDTQYF. The DNA for the CDR3 is TGTGCCAGCCCTTTAGACCTAAGCACAGATACGCAGTATTTT.

The V and J genes are TRBV11-1 and TRBJ2-3; the match to TRBD1 covers 7 bases. CDR3 length: 16 residues. V shed 4 bases, J shed 2 bases, and the junction held 9 bases outside the gene matches. From germline, CDR1 is SGHAT and CDR2 FQDESV (reference sequence). CDR3 sequence (DNA): TGTGCCAGCAGCTCGATCCGGGACAGAAACACAGATACGCAGTATTTT. Its protein is CASSSIRDRNTDTQYF.

This chain joins TRBV6-5 and TRBJ1-6; no reliable D call. CDR3 length: 13 residues. Germline V gives CDR1 MNHEY, CDR2 SVGAGI. V was clipped by 0 bases and J by 7 bases, with 4 bases between them. For the CDR3, the DNA is TGTGCCAGCAGTTACTCCTCGAATTCACCCCTCCACTTT. Translating it yields CASSYSSNSPLHF.

V is TRBV27 and J is TRBJ2-1; 10 bases are shared with TRBD1. The CDR3 sequence is 14 residues long. Germline CDR1 and CDR2: MNHEY and SMNVEV (reference sequence). The V segment lost 6 bases and the J segment 6 bases; nucleotides outside the gene matches: 5. The CDR3 sequence: CASRFDRGPNEQFF. CDR3 nucleotide sequence: TGTGCCAGCAGATTTGACAGGGGGCCCAATGAGCAGTTCTTC.

This clone was recorded once. This chain joins TRBV28 and TRBJ2-2; the match to TRBD1 covers 9 bases. The CDR3 extends over 17 amino acids. The V segment lost 6 bases and the J segment 4 bases; nucleotides outside the gene matches: 12. The germline CDR1 and CDR2 sequences are MDHEN and SYDVKM. The CDR3 region has the DNA TGTGCCAGCAGAGCCTCCGGACAGGGGAGTATCACCGGGGAGCTGTTTTTT. Its translation is CASRASGQGSITGELFF. Combining the CDR3 with reference TRBV28 and TRBJ2-2 gives the whole variable domain DVKVTQSSRYLVKRTGEKVFLECVQDMDHENMFWYRQDPGLGLRLIYFSYDVKMKEKGDIPEGYSVSREKKERFSLILESASTNQTSMYLCASRASGQGSITGELFFGEGSRLTVL.

The V gene is TRBV6-5, the J gene TRBJ2-2; unclear D gene. Trimming cost V 7 bases and J 3 bases, with 6 bases left between them. This CDR3 is 12 amino acids long. Looked up from germline, CDR1 is MNHEY and CDR2 is SVGAGI. The CDR3 sequence is CASTYHTGELFF. In DNA, the CDR3 is TGTGCCAGCACCTACCACACCGGGGAGCTGTTTTTT.

The genes are TRBV29-1 and TRBJ2-6; D is possibly TRBD1 (5 bases). The CDR3 covers 17 residues. Germline values: CDR1 SQVTM, CDR2 ANQGSEA. The ends were cut back, 7 bases at V and 0 bases at J, with 19 bases in the middle. CDR3 residues: CSGGNRTLHSGANVLTF. As DNA, the CDR3 is TGCAGCGGGGGTAATAGGACATTGCACTCTGGGGCCAACGTCCTGACTTTC.

The chain employs TRBV11-1 and TRBJ1-1, with TRBD1 identical over 9 bases. Germline CDR1 SGHAT, CDR2 FQDESV (reference sequence). The junction had 5 bases not matched to a gene; V was cut back by 3 bases and J by 0 bases. The CDR3 is 16 residues long. The CDR3 nucleotides are TGTGCCAGCAGCTTCTCCGGACAGGGGATGAACACTGAAGCTTTCTTT. It translates to CASSFSGQGMNTEAFF.